Below, 18 T cell receptor beta chains from the same sample are listed, as sequenced in a study of T cells in Graves' hyperthyroidism and ophthalmopathy. From RNA transcripts, TCR beta CDR3 regions were amplified. The primer set for the first-round RT-PCR of the TCR CDR3 was HTBI. TCRdb reprocessed the multiplex PCR reads with MiXCR, giving one entry per CDR3 protein. The sample contains hundreds of thousands of distinct CDR3 sequences, roughly 15% of which appear only once. Sequenced sample: blood. The receptors here all came from a man aged 18 to 29 with Graves' ophthalmopathy.

Many counts were recorded for this clonotype. The chain carries TRBV18 and TRBJ1-5; D perhaps matches TRBD1 (5 bases). CDR3 length equals 16 residues. Trimming shortened V by 3 bases and J by 3 bases, and 15 bases separated the two germline ends. Germline CDR1 is KGHSH and CDR2 is LQKENI. CDR3 bases: TGTGCCAGCTCACCGGTTCGACAGACCCTCAATCAGCCCCAGCATTTT. Translating gives CASSPVRQTLNQPQHF.

There are many counts of this clonotype. This chain joins TRBV7-2 and TRBJ2-7; either TRBD1 or TRBD2 may fit D (5 bases each). The V end lost 0 bases, the J end lost 5 bases, and 14 bases lay between the germline ends. The CDR3 spans 15 residues. Germline V lookup: CDR1 SGHTA, CDR2 FQGNSA. The CDR3 DNA reads TGTGCCAGCAGCTTAGCGCGTTTAGGGACGGACGAGCAGTACTTC. It yields the protein CASSLARLGTDEQYF.

There are a few counts of this clonotype. The chain joins TRBV5-5 to TRBJ2-5; 8 bases align to TRBD2. The germline V gene encodes CDR1 SGHKS and CDR2 YYEKEE (reference sequence). V lost 2 bases and J lost 1; bases outside the gene matches: 10. The CDR3 contains 17 residues. The CDR3 nucleotides read TGTGCCAGCAGCTTAATGACTAGCGCTTTTCGCCAAGAGACCCAGTACTTC. Protein sequence: CASSLMTSAFRQETQYF.

The chain links TRBV15 to TRBJ2-4; 9 nucleotides match TRBD2. V gave up 0 bases and J gave up 0 bases; unmatched junction bases: 3. The CDR3 totals 17 residues. CDR1 is LNHNV, CDR2 YYDKDF, per germline (reference sequence). DNA of the CDR3: TGTGCCACCAGCAGAGAACTAGCGGGTGTAGCCAAAAACATTCAGTACTTC. It is translated as CATSRELAGVAKNIQYF.

CDR3 DNA: TGTGCCAGCAGCTTATTCTCTGGGGCCAACGTCCTGACTTTC. Amino acid sequence: CASSLFSGANVLTF. The chain employs TRBV7-3 and TRBJ2-6, with D hard to call. CDR3 length: 14 residues. Trimming left V 2 bases short and J 0 bases short, with 2 bases between. CDR1 and CDR2 from the germline V gene are SGHTA and FQGTGA.

V and J are TRBV30 and TRBJ1-1, with unresolved D. Germline CDR1 and CDR2: GTSNPN and SVGIG (reference sequence). V was cut by 2 bases and J by 1 base, with 11 bases left in between. The CDR3 extends over 14 amino acids. CDR3 residues: CAWSRPLGNTEAFF. CDR3 in DNA: TGTGCCTGGAGTCGACCCCTCGGGAACACTGAAGCTTTCTTT.

In the case of this clonotype: An end of the junction does not agree with germline; a read error may underlie this. The chain is built from TRBV27 and TRBJ2-3; D is uncertain. CDR3 length: 11 residues. CDR1 and CDR2 (germline): MNHEY, SMNVEV (reference sequence). The DNA of the CDR3 is TGTGCCAGCAGATTCACAGATACGCAGTGTTTT. Protein sequence: CASRFTDTQCF.

This clonotype occurred many times. The chain joins TRBV6-5 to TRBJ1-5, with 9 bases that match TRBD1. Germline loops: CDR1 MNHEY, CDR2 SVGAGI. The CDR3 is 14 amino acids. Trimming at V came to 6 bases and at J to 6 bases, leaving 6 bases not matched to a gene. The CDR3 nucleotides are TGTGCCAGCAGCCCCGGGACAGGGATTCAGCCCCAGCATTTT. Amino acids: CASSPGTGIQPQHF.

Points on this clonotype: Since a much larger clone is just one base distant, this may be a read error. The chain's CDR3 is CASSAGNNGKLFF. The CDR3 DNA sequence: TGTGCCAGCTCGGCAGGGAATAATGGAAAACTGTTTTTT. The chain has TRBV18 and TRBJ1-4, with D perhaps TRBD1 (5 bases). The germline V gene has CDR1 KGHSH and CDR2 LQKENI. CDR3 length equals 13 residues.

This clonotype was detected many times. A read error is possible here, since a much larger clone lies one base away. This chain uses TRBV11-3 with TRBJ2-3; D may be TRBD1 or TRBD2 (5 bases each). Germline CDR1 and CDR2: SGHNT and YENEEA. Trimming shortened V by 0 bases and J by 3 bases, and 7 bases separated the two germline ends. The CDR3 sequence is 14 residues long. Written as DNA, the CDR3 is TGTGCCAGCAGCTTAGACTGGGGGACAGATACGCAGTATTTT. This translates into CASSLDWGTDTQYF.

The chain has TRBV6-2 or TRBV6-3 and TRBJ2-5, with TRBD1 matching 7 bases. V lost 7 bases and J lost 5; bases outside the gene matches: 7. Germline V gene data show CDR1 as MNHEY and CDR2 as SVGEGT. This CDR3 contains 13 residues. CDR3 protein: CASKGAARETQYF. CDR3 bases: TGTGCCAGCAAGGGGGCGGCTAGGGAGACCCAGTACTTC.

Remarks on this clonotype: One end of the junction fails to match germline, which may point to a read error. This chain uses TRBV3-1 with TRBJ2-6, with D perhaps TRBD2 (5 bases). The germline V gene has CDR1 LGHDT and CDR2 YNNKEL (reference sequence). The CDR3 sequence is 16 residues long. The CDR3 spells CASSREGGSGANVLTF. CDR3 sequence (DNA): TGCGCCAGCAGCCGGGAAGGAGGCTCTGGGGCCAACGTCCTGACTTTC.

Points on this clonotype: A much bigger clone sits one base away, suggesting this may be a read error. The gene calls are TRBV7-6 and TRBJ1-5; the D gene is possibly TRBD1 (5 bases). The germline gives CDR1 SGHVS, CDR2 FNYEAQ. The CDR3 has 12 residues. Between the trimmed V and J ends, which lost 5 bases and 5 bases, there was a span of 7 bases. The CDR3 DNA reads as TGTGCCAGCAGCCAACAGGATCAGCCCCAGCATTTT. Protein: CASSQQDQPQHF. Complete variable domain (other parts from reference TRBV7-6 and TRBJ1-5): GAGVSQSPRYKVTKRGQDVALRCDPISGHVSLYWYRQALGQGPEFLTYFNYEAQQDKSGLPNDRFSAERPEGSISTLTIQRTEQRDSAMYRCASSQQDQPQHFGDGTRLSIL.

This clonotype has only a few counts. The rearrangement links TRBV27 to TRBJ1-2, with 9 bases identical to TRBD1. This CDR3 spans 14 amino acids. Germline values: CDR1 MNHEY, CDR2 SMNVEV (reference sequence). With V trimmed by 3 bases and J by 7 bases, 6 bases remained unmatched. CDR3 sequence reads: CASSFSTGGFGYTF. The CDR3 region has the DNA TGTGCCAGCAGTTTTTCCACAGGGGGCTTTGGCTACACCTTC.

This clonotype was counted at least ten times. J is TRBJ1-2 and V is TRBV14; D may be TRBD1 (6 bases). Trimming took 2 bases from V and 0 from J, leaving 13 bases between them. Germline CDR1 reads SGHDN; CDR2 reads FVKESK. The CDR3 runs 16 residues. In DNA form, the CDR3 reads TGTGCCAGCAGCCAACCAGGGGCCATAGCTAACTATGGCTACACCTTC. It translates to CASSQPGAIANYGYTF.

This clonotype came up many times. This chain connects TRBV5-1 to TRBJ2-7; TRBD2 is a possible D gene (5 bases). Trimming stripped 0 bases from V and 0 bases from J, with 10 bases between. The CDR3 spans 15 residues. In germline, CDR1 is SGHRS, CDR2 YFSETQ. CDR3: CASSLAVGSSYEQYF. The CDR3, as DNA: TGCGCCAGCAGCTTGGCCGTAGGGAGCTCCTACGAGCAGTACTTC.

The chain links TRBV6-2 or TRBV6-3 to TRBJ1-5; the D gene is possibly TRBD1 (5 bases). The germline V gene encodes CDR1 MNHEY and CDR2 SVGEGT. This CDR3 spans 13 amino acids. The V end was cut by 5 bases, the J end by 6 bases, with 11 bases between. The CDR3 sequence: CASSAQGPQPQHF. The CDR3 nucleotides read TGTGCCAGCAGTGCCCAGGGTCCTCAGCCCCAGCATTTT.

This clonotype was counted at least ten times. The rearrangement joins TRBV18 to TRBJ1-1; D gene ambiguous. Per germline, CDR1 KGHSH and CDR2 LQKENI. The CDR3 is 14 residues long. Trimming pared 2 bases from V and 1 base from J, leaving 8 bases between. CDR3 sequence reads: CASSPVESNTEAFF. The DNA for the CDR3 is TGTGCCAGCTCACCAGTAGAGTCGAACACTGAAGCTTTCTTT.